The 27 T cell receptor beta chains presented below share a single source sample, sequenced in a study of blood T cells in healthy people across ages. A second PCR of roughly 7 to 11 cycles used a sample-barcoded 5' primer and a J-beta primer mix. TCRdb processed the 5' RACE reads anew with MiXCR; each CDR3 protein has one entry. The sample has 350,000 to 450,000 distinct CDR3 sequences, 52% seen once. Sequencing used blood. The receptor source for this set is a man aged 55 to 69 in good health.

This clonotype was detected a few times. DNA for the CDR3: TGCGCCAGCAGCCAAGATTGGGGCAGGCCCTCTGGGGCCAACGTCCTGACTTTC. Translating it yields CASSQDWGRPSGANVLTF. The chain is built from TRBV4-3 and TRBJ2-6; the D gene is possibly TRBD1 (5 bases). The germline V gene encodes CDR1 LGHNA and CDR2 YSLEER. The CDR3 length is 18 residues. V was trimmed by 0 bases and J by 0 bases, leaving 12 bases between them.

The chain is built from TRBV25-1 and TRBJ1-2; D unclear. Germline V CDR1 and CDR2: MGHDK, SYGVNS. V lost 1 base and J 2 bases, leaving 11 bases between the germline ends. The CDR3 length is 15 residues. CDR3 loop: CASSEFSGTNYGYTF. In DNA, the CDR3 is TGTGCCAGCAGTGAATTTTCAGGTACCAACTATGGCTACACCTTC.

V is TRBV9 and J is TRBJ2-1; D is tentatively TRBD1 or TRBD2 (6 bases each). The CDR3 is made up of 15 amino acids. Germline CDR1 SGDLS, CDR2 YYNGEE. V gave up 0 bases and J gave up 6 bases, with 13 bases separating them. CDR3 sequence reads: CASSVDGGPVNEQFF. The CDR3 DNA sequence: TGTGCCAGCAGCGTAGACGGGGGCCCTGTCAATGAGCAGTTCTTC.

There are a few counts of this clonotype. This chain connects TRBV2 to TRBJ2-3, with TRBD1 matching 11 bases. Trimming at V came to 8 bases and at J to 5 bases, leaving 18 bases not matched to a gene. The CDR3 is 18 amino acids. Germline V gene lookup returns CDR1 SNHLY and CDR2 FYNNEI. CDR3 nucleotide sequence: TGTGCCAGCGCGGACAGGGGGCGGATCGGTTTGGACAAAGATACGCAGTATTTT. It yields the protein CASADRGRIGLDKDTQYF.

The CDR3: CASSRVPTSGRTTDTQYF. CDR3 DNA: TGCGCCAGCAGCCGAGTTCCTACTAGCGGGAGGACAACAGATACGCAGTATTTT. The rearrangement links TRBV5-1 to TRBJ2-3, with 12 bases aligning to TRBD2. Germline CDR1 reads SGHRS; CDR2 reads YFSETQ. The V segment lost 4 bases and the J segment 3 bases; nucleotides outside the gene matches: 12. The CDR3 is 18 residues long.

The chain links TRBV20-1 to TRBJ2-1; maybe TRBD2 (7 bases). V lost 1 base, J lost 0 bases, and 13 bases lay in between. Germline V gene data show CDR1 as DFQATT and CDR2 as SNEGSKA (reference sequence). The CDR3 extends over 16 amino acids. CDR3 DNA sequence: TGCAGTGCTAGAGCAGGGGAGGGATTCTCCTACAATGAGCAGTTCTTC. It yields the protein CSARAGEGFSYNEQFF.

In the case of this clonotype: At one end, the junction sequence differs from germline, possibly due to a read error. The rearrangement links TRBV28 to TRBJ2-1; 11 nucleotides align to TRBD2. Germline CDR1 is MDHEN and CDR2 is SYDVKM. This CDR3 comprises 16 residues. DNA of the CDR3: TGTGCCGGCAGTTTGCTAGCGGGGGGTACCTACAATGAGCAGTTCTTC. Amino acid sequence: CAGSLLAGGTYNEQFF.

The V and J genes are TRBV6-6 and TRBJ2-7; no definite D call. V was trimmed by 6 bases and J by 4 bases, leaving 10 bases between them. CDR1 is MNHNY, CDR2 SVGAGI, per germline (reference sequence). This CDR3 is 12 amino acids long. In DNA, the CDR3 is TGTGCCAGCAGACCGTTCCCGTACGAGCAGTACTTC. It encodes CASRPFPYEQYF.

CDR3: CASSAPGTGTNEQFF. For the CDR3, the DNA is TGTGCCAGCAGTGCCCCCGGGACAGGGACCAATGAGCAGTTCTTC. The J gene is TRBJ2-1, the V gene TRBV6-1, with 9 bases matching TRBD1. Germline CDR1 is MNHNS and CDR2 is SASEGT. The CDR3 sequence is 15 residues long. V was pared by 4 bases and J by 6 bases, with 7 bases of the junction left unmatched.

The chain joins TRBV7-2 to TRBJ2-1, with 8 bases matching TRBD2. The trim removed 2 bases at V and 4 bases at J, leaving 1 base unmatched. The CDR3 contains 14 residues. Germline lookup yields CDR1 SGHTA and CDR2 FQGNSA. Written as DNA, the CDR3 is TGTGCCAGCAGCTTAAAGCGGGAGTACAATGAGCAGTTCTTC. This sequence encodes CASSLKREYNEQFF.

This clonotype appeared a few times. This rearrangement joins TRBV7-2 to TRBJ2-5; weak D call: TRBD1 (5 bases). Germline V gene sequence: CDR1 SGHTA, CDR2 FQGNSA. The CDR3 has 13 amino acids. V was trimmed by 4 bases and J by 4 bases, leaving 10 bases between them. CDR3 DNA sequence: TGTGCCAGCAGCTCGTTTAGGGGAGAGACCCAGTACTTC. It is translated as CASSSFRGETQYF.

This clonotype was picked up one time. V and J are TRBV20-1 and TRBJ2-7; TRBD1 agrees at 7 bases. The CDR3 has 11 residues. The V gene's germline CDR1 is DFQATT and CDR2 SNEGSKA (reference sequence). With 5 bases clipped from V and 5 bases from J, the junction kept 3 bases outside the gene matches. The CDR3: CSAPDRDEQYF. The CDR3 DNA sequence: TGCAGTGCTCCAGACAGGGACGAGCAGTACTTC.

The chain combines TRBV10-3 with TRBJ2-3, with TRBD2 matching over 8 bases. The junction had 15 bases not matched to a gene; V was cut back by 5 bases and J by 8 bases. The CDR3 loop spans 16 amino acids. Germline assignment: CDR1 ENHRY and CDR2 SYGVKD. The CDR3: CAISRAVGTSGSTQYF. The CDR3 nucleotides are TGTGCCATCAGTCGGGCCGTCGGGACTAGTGGAAGTACGCAGTATTTT.

The rearrangement joins TRBV12-3 or TRBV12-4 to TRBJ1-5, with no clear D. This CDR3 is built from 14 residues. The V and J ends lost 6 bases and 3 bases respectively, with 12 bases between them. In DNA, the CDR3 is TGTGCCAGCAGCCCTAGGGCAACCAATCAGCCCCAGCATTTT. Amino acid sequence: CASSPRATNQPQHF.

This clonotype has only one observation. The genes are TRBV5-1 and TRBJ2-2, with 8 bases fitting TRBD1. Germline V CDR1 and CDR2: SGHRS, YFSETQ. Trimming at V came to 7 bases and at J to 6 bases, leaving 5 bases not matched to a gene. The CDR3 runs to 13 residues. Here the CDR3 reads CASRQGLAGELFF. In DNA form, the CDR3 reads TGCGCCAGCCGACAGGGGTTAGCCGGGGAGCTGTTTTTT.

CDR3 sequence reads: CASRGPNTDTQYF. For the CDR3, the DNA is TGTGCCAGCAGGGGGCCAAACACAGATACGCAGTATTTT. The J gene is TRBJ2-3, the V gene TRBV12-3 or TRBV12-4, with D maybe TRBD1 (5 bases). This CDR3 is built from 13 residues. Between the trimmed V and J ends, which lost 6 bases and 2 bases, there was a span of 9 bases.

With respect to this clonotype: The junction does not match germline at one end; this may be a read error. The chain combines TRBV7-2 with TRBJ2-3, with TRBD1 as a possible D gene (5 bases). From germline, CDR1 is SGHTA and CDR2 FQGNSA. The CDR3 length is 14 residues. CDR3 sequence reads: CACSLDSNTDTQYF. The CDR3 DNA follows: TGTGCCTGCAGCTTAGACAGCAACACAGATACGCAGTATTTT.

The CDR3 DNA is TGTGCCAGCAGCTTATATTTCACCTCGGGAGAAAATGGCTACACCTTC. It is translated as CASSLYFTSGENGYTF. The genes are TRBV7-8 and TRBJ1-2; D is unclear. Trimming pared 2 bases from V and 6 bases from J, leaving 19 bases between. The CDR3 is 16 amino acids. CDR1 and CDR2 (germline): SGHVS, FQNEAQ.

V is TRBV29-1 and J is TRBJ2-4; perhaps TRBD2 as D (5 bases). Per the germline V gene, CDR1 is SQVTM and CDR2 is ANQGSEA. The CDR3 sequence is 12 residues long. Trimming left V 7 bases short and J 2 bases short, with 9 bases between. CDR3 residues: CSATGTKNIQYF. DNA for the CDR3: TGCAGCGCAACCGGGACCAAAAACATTCAGTACTTC.

V usage is TRBV12-3 or TRBV12-4 and J usage is TRBJ2-1; maybe TRBD2 (6 bases). Trimming removed 5 bases at V and 5 bases at J, with 13 bases between. The CDR3 covers 14 residues. CDR3 region: CASSVGRTNNEQFF. CDR3 DNA sequence: TGTGCCAGCAGTGTAGGGCGGACTAACAATGAGCAGTTCTTC.

The rearrangement joins TRBV20-1 to TRBJ1-2; TRBD1 matches at 9 bases. V shed 0 bases and J 2 bases; nucleotides not matched to a gene: 7. Germline CDR1 and CDR2: DFQATT and SNEGSKA (reference sequence). The CDR3 is 16 amino acids. The CDR3 protein is CSARDVRDRDNYGYTF. CDR3 bases: TGCAGTGCTAGAGATGTCCGGGACAGGGACAACTATGGCTACACCTTC.

This clonotype turned up a few times. J is TRBJ2-5 and V is TRBV29-1; D possibly corresponds to TRBD2 (6 bases). There are 11 residues in the CDR3. V dropped 6 bases and J dropped 4 bases, with 9 bases sitting between them. Per germline, CDR1 SQVTM and CDR2 ANQGSEA. CDR3 loop: CSVNGGETQYF. The DNA of the CDR3 is TGCAGCGTAAACGGGGGAGAGACCCAGTACTTC.

This chain joins TRBV15 and TRBJ2-3, with D unclear. In germline, CDR1 is LNHNV, CDR2 YYDKDF (reference sequence). The CDR3 sequence is 15 residues long. V lost 3 bases, J lost 4 bases, and 14 bases lay in between. The DNA for the CDR3 is TGTGCCACCAGCAGGTCGACCAACCTGCCAGATACGCAGTATTTT. Its protein product is CATSRSTNLPDTQYF.

This clonotype was counted only a few times. This chain links TRBV29-1 with TRBJ2-5; 9 bases match TRBD1. This CDR3 is 14 amino acids long. Germline CDR1 and CDR2: SQVTM and ANQGSEA. The ends lost 7 bases at V and 4 bases at J; junction bases unmatched: 10. CDR3 sequence reads: CSGTGQGSGETQYF. DNA of the CDR3: TGCAGCGGTACGGGACAGGGTTCGGGAGAGACCCAGTACTTC.

This clonotype showed up just a few times. V is TRBV6-5 and J is TRBJ2-3; D gene unclear. The germline gives CDR1 MNHEY, CDR2 SVGAGI. This CDR3 spans 16 amino acids. The V gene lost 6 bases and the J gene lost 5 bases, with 21 bases spanning the gap. The CDR3 DNA reads TGTGCCAGCAGGCGAGGCGGCCAGGTGCTGAGAGATACGCAGTATTTT. This gives the protein CASRRGGQVLRDTQYF.

This sequence joins TRBV11-2 and TRBJ2-3; the match to TRBD2 covers 8 bases. The CDR3 has 18 residues. Germline lookup yields CDR1 SGHAT and CDR2 FQNNGV. Trimming took 4 bases from V and 8 from J; bases not matched to a gene: 20. CDR3 in DNA: TGTGCCAGCAGCTCGGGGAGATGGGCGGGAGGCCCCGCGAGTACGCAGTATTTT. Its translation: CASSSGRWAGGPASTQYF.

The chain employs TRBV29-1 and TRBJ2-1; TRBD2 matches at 7 bases. CDR3 length: 15 amino acids. CDR1 SQVTM and CDR2 ANQGSEA come from the germline V gene. V shed 1 base and J 6 bases; nucleotides not matched to a gene: 9. The CDR3 spells CSVEGGGGRANEQFF. Written as DNA, the CDR3 is TGCAGCGTTGAAGGTGGCGGGGGACGGGCCAATGAGCAGTTCTTC.